The present entry profiles one T cell receptor (beta chain) with its context. The germline V gene encodes CDR1 MNHEY and CDR2 SVGAGI. This CDR3 contains 12 residues. The V end was cut by 4 bases, the J end by 5 bases, with 8 bases between. Sequencing used immunoSEQ multiplex PCR; TCRdb keeps in-frame clones, though not all of them. The sample has about 360,000 clones, around 88% seen once; the top ten hold approximately 3%. This specimen belongs to a study of blood T cell repertoires in COVID-19. The overall study: T cells, B-cell-depleted T cells, or PBMCs supplied cDNA or gDNA.

This TCR came from a man aged 25 to 40 with active or convalescent COVID-19. Material: peripheral blood. The rearrangement uses TRBV6-5 and TRBJ1-2; D ambiguous. CDR3 DNA: TGTGCCAGCAGTTCTCCCCTTTATGGCTACACCTTC. Translation: CASSSPLYGYTF.